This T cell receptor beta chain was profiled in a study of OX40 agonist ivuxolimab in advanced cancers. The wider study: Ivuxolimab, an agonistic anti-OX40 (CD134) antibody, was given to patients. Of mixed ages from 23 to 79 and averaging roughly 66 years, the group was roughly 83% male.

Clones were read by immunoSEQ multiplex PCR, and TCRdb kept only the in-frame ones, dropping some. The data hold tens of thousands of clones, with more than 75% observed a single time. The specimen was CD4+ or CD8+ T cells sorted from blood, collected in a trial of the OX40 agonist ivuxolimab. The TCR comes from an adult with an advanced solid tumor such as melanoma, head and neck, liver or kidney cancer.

The CDR3: CASSLRTSGGPGELFF. The CDR3 DNA reads as TGCGCCAGCAGCCTACGGACTAGCGGGGGGCCCGGGGAGCTGTTTTTT. The V gene is TRBV5-1, the J gene TRBJ2-2; TRBD2 agrees at 14 bases. In germline, CDR1 is SGHRS, CDR2 YFSETQ. This CDR3 region has 16 residues. V dropped 4 bases and J dropped 6; count of bases not matched to a gene: 5.